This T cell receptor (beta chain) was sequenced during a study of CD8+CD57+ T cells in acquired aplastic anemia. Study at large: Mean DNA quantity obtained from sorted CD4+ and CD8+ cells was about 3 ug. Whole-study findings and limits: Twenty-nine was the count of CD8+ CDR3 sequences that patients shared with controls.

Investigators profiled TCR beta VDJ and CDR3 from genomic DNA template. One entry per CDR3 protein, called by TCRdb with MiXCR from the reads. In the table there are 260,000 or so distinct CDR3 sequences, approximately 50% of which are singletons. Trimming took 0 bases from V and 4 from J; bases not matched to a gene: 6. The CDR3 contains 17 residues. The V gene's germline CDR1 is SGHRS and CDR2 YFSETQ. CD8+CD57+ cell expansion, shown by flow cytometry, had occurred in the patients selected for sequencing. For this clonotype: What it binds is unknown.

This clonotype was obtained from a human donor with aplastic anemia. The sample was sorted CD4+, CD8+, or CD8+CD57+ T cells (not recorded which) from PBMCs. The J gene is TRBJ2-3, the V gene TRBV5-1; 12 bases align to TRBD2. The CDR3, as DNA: TGCGCCAGCAGCTTGGCTACTAGCGGGGGGCCCCCAGATACGCAGTATTTT. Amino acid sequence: CASSLATSGGPPDTQYF.